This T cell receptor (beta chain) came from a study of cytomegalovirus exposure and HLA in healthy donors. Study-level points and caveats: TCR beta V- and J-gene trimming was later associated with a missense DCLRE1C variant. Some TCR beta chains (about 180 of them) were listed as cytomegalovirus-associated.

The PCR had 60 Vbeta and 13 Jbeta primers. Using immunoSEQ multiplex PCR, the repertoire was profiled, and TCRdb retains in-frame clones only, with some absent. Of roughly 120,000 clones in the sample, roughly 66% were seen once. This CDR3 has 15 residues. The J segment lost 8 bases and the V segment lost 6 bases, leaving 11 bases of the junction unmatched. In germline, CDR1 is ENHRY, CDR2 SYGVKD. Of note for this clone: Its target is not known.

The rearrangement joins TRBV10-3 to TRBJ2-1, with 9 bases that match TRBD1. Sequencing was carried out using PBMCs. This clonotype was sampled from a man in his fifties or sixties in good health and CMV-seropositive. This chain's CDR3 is CAIRSPGTGLYEQFF. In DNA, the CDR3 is TGTGCCATCAGATCCCCCGGGACAGGGTTGTATGAGCAGTTCTTC.